This T cell receptor (beta chain) stems from a study of T cell responses to AZD1222 COVID-19 vaccine. Sequenced by immunoSEQ multiplex PCR; TCRdb stores in-frame clones only, minus some. The sample lists 75,000 to 80,000 clones, over 60% occurring once. This receptor was identified in an adult who received the MenACWY meningococcal vaccine as a control. The specimen comprised peripheral blood, sampled 28 days after the second dose of the MenACWY control vaccine.

The chain's CDR3 is CASSRSAVSYEQYF. The DNA for the CDR3 is TGCGCCAGCAGCCGCTCAGCCGTGTCCTACGAGCAGTACTTC. The genes are TRBV5-1 and TRBJ2-7; no clear D. Germline V gives CDR1 SGHRS, CDR2 YFSETQ. V was cut by 4 bases and J by 1 base, with 12 bases left in between. The CDR3 length is 14 residues.